This T cell receptor (beta chain) was observed in a study of vaccination and CD4 T cells after COVID-19. The treatment denotes: approximately 9-day PBMC culture with coronavirus spike peptide pools or control peptides (ViraFEST assay). The V end was cut by 4 bases, the J end by 10 bases, with 12 bases between. This CDR3 comprises 12 residues. The germline V gene has CDR1 MDHEN and CDR2 SYDVKM. Sequencing of cultured CD4+ T cell DNA used the Oncomine TCR Beta short-read assay. TCRdb re-called the PCR reads through MiXCR, storing one row per CDR3 protein. Counted here are about 14,000 distinct CDR3 sequences, around 40% occurring once; the ten biggest clones make up about a sixth. Worth noting for this clonotype: Antigen unknown.

The chain uses TRBV28 and TRBJ2-3; D gene ambiguous. Sequencing input: cultured CD4+ T cells from blood. The origin of this receptor is a human donor with COVID-19. CDR3 in DNA: TGTGCCAGCAGTTCCCTCACGTGGGCGCAGTATTTT. Translating it yields CASSSLTWAQYF.